These T cell receptor beta chains were read from a single sample in a study of shared T cell receptors in the human thymus. Generated by immunoSEQ multiplex PCR, the TCRdb table keeps only in-frame clones and is missing some. In the table there are 500,000 to 550,000 clones, approximately 80% of which are singletons. Another study also made use of these data, one on human thymus T cells.

The sample consisted of thymocytes. All receptors come from a boy under three years old with a congenital heart defect. Both conserved end residues are part of each CDR3. The D gene is left open where the match is weak. Size values are once, few and many counts, or a class for expanded clones, and some rows have none.

d_call	clone_size	j_call	v_call	cdr3_nt	cdr3_aa
-	-	TRBJ2-5	TRBV9	TGTGCCAGCAGCGTAGTGGCGGGCCCCCAAGAGACCCAGTACTTC	CASSVVAGPQETQYF
-	-	TRBJ2-7	TRBV6-5	TGTGCCAGCAGACCCCCTAACTCTTCCTACGAGCAGTACTTC	CASRPPNSSYEQYF
TRBD2	-	TRBJ2-2	TRBV4-2	TGTGCCAGCAGCCAAGACGGGGGGATGACCGGGGAGCTGTTTTTT	CASSQDGGMTGELFF
-	few	TRBJ2-1	TRBV7-2	TGTGCCAGCAGTCCTACTAGCCAACCCTACAATGAGCAGTTCTTC	CASSPTSQPYNEQFF
TRBD2	-	TRBJ2-1	TRBV5-1	TGCGCCAGCAGCTGGGGGCTAGCGGGAGGGCCGGGTGGGGAGCAGTTCTTC	CASSWGLAGGPGGEQFF
-	-	TRBJ2-5	TRBV5-6	TGTGCCAGCAGCTTGTCCAGGTTCCAAGAGACCCAGTACTTC	CASSLSRFQETQYF
-	-	TRBJ2-1	TRBV4-3	TGCGCCAGCAGCCTGAGGAGGCAGGCCAGTTACAATGAGCAGTTCTTC	CASSLRRQASYNEQFF
-	-	TRBJ1-1	TRBV25-1	TGTGCCAGCAGCCCCGGGGGGGACAATCGGCTGAACACTGAAGCTTTCTTT	CASSPGGDNRLNTEAFF
-	-	TRBJ2-5	TRBV10-3	TGTGCCATCAGGCGGGCCGCCGATGGAGAGACCCAGTACTTC	CAIRRAADGETQYF
-	-	TRBJ2-7	TRBV12-5	TGTGCTAGTGGTCCTACCGAGAAGTCCTACGAGCAGTACTTC	CASGPTEKSYEQYF
TRBD1	-	TRBJ2-7	TRBV12-5	TGTGCTAGTGGCCCCCGGGACAGTGACCCACTCGAGCAGTACTTC	CASGPRDSDPLEQYF
TRBD1	-	TRBJ2-5	TRBV15	TGTGCCACCAGCAGAGATCGGAGACAGGGTGTAGAGACCCAGTACTTC	CATSRDRRQGVETQYF
-	-	TRBJ2-1	TRBV5-6	TGTGCCAGCAGCCAAGGGGCACGGAACTCCTACAATGAGCAGTTCTTC	CASSQGARNSYNEQFF
-	-	TRBJ2-3	TRBV27	TGTGCCAGCAGTTTATCGTCGGCGGCTACTAGGCATACGCAGTATTTT	CASSLSSAATRHTQYF
TRBD2	once	TRBJ2-2	TRBV4-2	TGTGCCAGCAGCGGACCGACCCAACTAGCGCCGGTGGCCGGGGAGCTGTTTTTT	CASSGPTQLAPVAGELFF
-	-	TRBJ1-5	TRBV28	TGTGCCAGCAGCCTCGACTGGGTAAATCAGCCCCAGCATTTT	CASSLDWVNQPQHF
TRBD1	-	TRBJ2-1	TRBV4-3	TGCGCCAGCAGCCAAAACTCAACCGGGACAGGGAACCACAATGAGCAGTTCTTC	CASSQNSTGTGNHNEQFF
TRBD2	once	TRBJ2-7	TRBV6-5	TGTGCCAGCAGTTCCAAAGGACTAGCGGGTGACTACGAGCAGTACTTC	CASSSKGLAGDYEQYF
TRBD2	-	TRBJ2-7	TRBV11-2	TGTGCCAGCAGCTTATTGGGACTAGCGCCCGAGCAGTACTTC	CASSLLGLAPEQYF
TRBD2	few	TRBJ2-2	TRBV2	TGTGCCAGCAGGACTAGCGGGGCAATATTTTCGAACACCGGGGAGCTGTTTTTT	CASRTSGAIFSNTGELFF
TRBD2	-	TRBJ2-7	TRBV14	TGTGCCAGCAGCCAAGTCCTTCCGGGGACTAGCGGGAACGAGCAGTACTTC	CASSQVLPGTSGNEQYF
-	once	TRBJ2-5	TRBV5-6	TGTGCCAGCAGCTTGTATCGACTACCAAATTGCCAAGAGACCCAGTACTTC	CASSLYRLPNCQETQYF
TRBD2	-	TRBJ2-3	TRBV27	TGTGCCAGCAGTTTATGCGGCCGGACTAGCGGCACAGATACGCAGTATTTT	CASSLCGRTSGTDTQYF
-	-	TRBJ2-7	TRBV6-5	TGTGCCAGCAGCCTCACAGGGTCCTACGAGCAGTACTTC	CASSLTGSYEQYF
TRBD1	-	TRBJ1-3	TRBV10-2	TGCGCCAGCACAGGGGGGACAGGGCGTAATGGAAACACCATATATTTT	CASTGGTGRNGNTIYF
-	once	TRBJ1-1	TRBV5-8	TGTGCCAGCAGCTTCGGGACAAAGAACACTGAAGCTTTCTTT	CASSFGTKNTEAFF
-	-	TRBJ2-5	TRBV2	TGTGCCAGCAGTGAAGCGTGGACAGTAGGGGCCCAAGAGACCCAGTACTTC	CASSEAWTVGAQETQYF
TRBD1	-	TRBJ1-2	TRBV2	TGTGCCAGCAGTGAAGAGGAGACAGGGGAAGATGGCTACACCTTC	CASSEEETGEDGYTF
-	-	TRBJ2-7	TRBV4-1	TGCGCCAGCAGCCAAGCCTCCGAAGCGGGCCGAAAGAACTTC	CASSQASEAGRKNF
-	-	TRBJ1-1	TRBV6-5	TGTGCCAGTAACAGGGTTTACACTGAAGCTTTCTTT	CASNRVYTEAFF
TRBD1	few	TRBJ1-1	TRBV7-6	TGTGCCAGCAGCCCACAGGGACAGGGGACAGCTGAAGCTTTCTTT	CASSPQGQGTAEAFF
-	-	TRBJ2-1	TRBV29-1	TGCAGCGTGGGGGGGGGCAGGGACCATGAGCAGTTCTTC	CSVGGGRDHEQFF